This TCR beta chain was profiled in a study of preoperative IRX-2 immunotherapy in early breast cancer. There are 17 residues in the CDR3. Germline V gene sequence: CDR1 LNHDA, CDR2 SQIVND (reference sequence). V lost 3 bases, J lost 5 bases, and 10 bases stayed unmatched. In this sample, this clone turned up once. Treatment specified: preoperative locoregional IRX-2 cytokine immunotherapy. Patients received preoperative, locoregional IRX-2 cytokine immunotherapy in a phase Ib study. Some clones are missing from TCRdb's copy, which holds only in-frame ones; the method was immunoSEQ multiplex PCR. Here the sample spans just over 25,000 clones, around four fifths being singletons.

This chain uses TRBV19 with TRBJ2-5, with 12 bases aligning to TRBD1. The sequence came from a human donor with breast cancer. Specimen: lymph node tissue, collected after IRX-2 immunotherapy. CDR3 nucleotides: TGTGCCAGTAGTATGATTGCGGGGACAGGGGGCCGGGAGACCCAGTACTTC. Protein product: CASSMIAGTGGRETQYF.